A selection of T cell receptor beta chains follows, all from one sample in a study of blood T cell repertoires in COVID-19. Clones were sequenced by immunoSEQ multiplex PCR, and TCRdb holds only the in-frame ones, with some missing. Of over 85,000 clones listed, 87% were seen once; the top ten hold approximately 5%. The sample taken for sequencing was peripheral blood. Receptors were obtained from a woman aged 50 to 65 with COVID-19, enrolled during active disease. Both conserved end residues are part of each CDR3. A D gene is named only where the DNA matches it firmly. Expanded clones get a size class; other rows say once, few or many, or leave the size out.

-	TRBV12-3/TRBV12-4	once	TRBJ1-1	CASSLRDGTEAFF	TGTGCCAGCAGTTTAAGAGATGGCACTGAAGCTTTCTTT
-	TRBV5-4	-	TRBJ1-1	CASSSVFGGNTEAFF	TGTGCCAGCAGCTCTGTATTCGGGGGAAACACTGAAGCTTTCTTT
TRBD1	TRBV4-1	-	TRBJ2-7	CASSQDGGTGVYEQYF	TGCGCCAGCAGCCAAGATGGAGGGACAGGGGTTTACGAGCAGTACTTC
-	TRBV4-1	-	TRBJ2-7	CASSPLYTTRGNYEQYF	TGCGCCAGCAGCCCGCTATATACTACTCGGGGGAACTACGAGCAGTACTTC
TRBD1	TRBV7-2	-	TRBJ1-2	CASSLGTGVNYGYTF	TGTGCCAGCAGCTTAGGGACAGGGGTCAACTATGGCTACACCTTC
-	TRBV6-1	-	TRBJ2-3	CASSEALLGGSTEYF	TGTGCCAGCAGTGAAGCGCTTCTGGGGGGTTCAACCGAGTATTTT
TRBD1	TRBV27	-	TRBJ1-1	CASSLLGTGAGRAEAFF	TGTGCCAGCAGTTTACTTGGGACAGGGGCGGGTAGAGCTGAAGCTTTCTTT
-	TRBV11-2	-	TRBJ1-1	CASSLRGTEAFF	TGTGCCAGCAGCTTACGAGGGACTGAAGCTTTCTTT
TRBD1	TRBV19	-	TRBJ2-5	CASTRGTGIQETQYF	TGTGCCAGTACTCGCGGGACAGGAATACAAGAGACCCAGTACTTC
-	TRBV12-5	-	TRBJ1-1	CASGFSAGLKTEAFF	TGTGCTAGTGGTTTTTCGGCAGGATTGAAAACTGAAGCTTTCTTT
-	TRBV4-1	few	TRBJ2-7	CASSQQEVGYEQYF	TGCGCCAGCAGCCAACAAGAGGTCGGCTACGAGCAGTACTTC
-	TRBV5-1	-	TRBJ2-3	CASRGGVAGDTQYF	TGCGCCAGCAGAGGGGGGGTAGCGGGAGATACGCAGTATTTT
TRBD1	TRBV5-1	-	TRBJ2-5	CASSLIQGARYF	TGCGCCAGCAGCTTGATACAGGGGGCTCGGTACTTC
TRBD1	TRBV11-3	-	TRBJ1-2	CASSPQGARYGYTF	TGTGCCAGCAGCCCTCAGGGGGCGCGGTATGGCTACACCTTC
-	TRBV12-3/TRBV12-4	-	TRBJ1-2	CASSPMAGIGYTF	TGTGCCAGCAGTCCAATGGCTGGTATCGGCTACACCTTC
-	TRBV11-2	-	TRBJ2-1	CASSVQGYEQFF	TGTGCCAGCAGCGTACAGGGCTATGAGCAGTTCTTC
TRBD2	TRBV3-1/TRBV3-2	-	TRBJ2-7	CASSQVAGAYEQYF	TGTGCCAGCAGCCAAGTTGCGGGAGCCTACGAGCAGTACTTC
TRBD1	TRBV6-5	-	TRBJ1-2	CASPGQGRGYGYTF	TGTGCCAGCCCGGGACAGGGACGAGGTTACGGCTACACCTTC
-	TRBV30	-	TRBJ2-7	CASTFRDTHEQYF	TGTGCCTCTACGTTCCGGGACACCCACGAGCAGTACTTC
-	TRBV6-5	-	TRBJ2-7	CASSYSQGPMGEQYF	TGTGCCAGCAGTTACTCCCAGGGTCCGATGGGGGAGCAGTACTTC
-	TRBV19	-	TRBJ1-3	CASSIGGVRAGNTIYF	TGTGCCAGTAGTATTGGTGGCGTGAGGGCTGGAAACACCATATATTTT
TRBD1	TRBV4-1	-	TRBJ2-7	CASSQPRDRDYEQYF	TGCGCCAGCAGCCAACCTCGGGACAGGGACTACGAGCAGTACTTC
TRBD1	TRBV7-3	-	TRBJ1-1	CASSPTGGRNTEAFF	TGTGCCAGCAGCCCTACAGGGGGAAGGAACACTGAAGCTTTCTTT
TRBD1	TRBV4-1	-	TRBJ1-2	CASSPGDRGINYGYTF	TGCGCCAGCAGCCCGGGGGACAGGGGGATCAACTATGGCTACACCTTC
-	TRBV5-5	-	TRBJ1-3	CASSFGGSSGNTIYF	TGTGCCAGCAGCTTTGGCGGCTCCTCTGGAAACACCATATATTTT
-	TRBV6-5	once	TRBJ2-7	CASSPTGGYEQYF	TGTGCCAGCAGTCCTACCGGGGGCTACGAGCAGTACTTC
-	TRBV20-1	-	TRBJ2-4	CSASQLGRTLAKNIQYF	TGCAGTGCTAGTCAGTTGGGTCGGACACTAGCCAAAAACATTCAGTACTTC
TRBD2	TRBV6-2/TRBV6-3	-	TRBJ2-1	CASSPRGIGREQFF	TGTGCCAGCAGCCCTCGGGGTATCGGGAGGGAGCAGTTCTTC
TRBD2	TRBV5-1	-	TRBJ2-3	CASSLSLAGGYSTSDTQYF	TGCGCCAGCAGCTTGTCACTAGCGGGGGGCTACTCAACGTCAGATACGCAGTATTTT
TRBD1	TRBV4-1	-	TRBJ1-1	CASSRQGSNTEAFF	TGCGCCAGCAGCCGACAGGGGTCCAACACTGAAGCTTTCTTT
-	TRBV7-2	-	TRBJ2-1	CASSLAPGVHEQFF	TGTGCCAGCAGCTTAGCCCCCGGGGTCCATGAGCAGTTCTTC
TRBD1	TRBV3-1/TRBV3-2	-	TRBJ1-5	CASSRGGQGSNQPQHF	TGTGCCAGCAGCCGAGGCGGACAGGGGAGCAATCAGCCCCAGCATTTT
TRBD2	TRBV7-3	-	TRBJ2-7	CASSSTSGGYESYEQYF	TGTGCCAGCAGCTCGACTAGCGGGGGGTACGAGTCCTACGAGCAGTACTTC
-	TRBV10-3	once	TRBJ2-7	CAISESLGLRISSYEQYF	TGTGCCATCAGTGAGTCTTTAGGACTTAGGATCAGCTCCTACGAGCAGTACTTC
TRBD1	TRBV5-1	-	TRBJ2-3	CASSGGQGMDTQYF	TGCGCCAGCAGTGGAGGACAGGGGATGGATACGCAGTATTTT
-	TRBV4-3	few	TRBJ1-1	CASSIGQMNTEAFF	TGCGCCAGCAGCATTGGACAGATGAACACTGAAGCTTTCTTT
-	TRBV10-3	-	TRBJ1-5	CAISEFGSPQPQHF	TGTGCCATCAGTGAGTTCGGGAGTCCCCAGCCCCAGCATTTT
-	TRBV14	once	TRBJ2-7	CASSQVGQSYEQYF	TGTGCCAGCAGCCAAGTAGGACAATCCTACGAGCAGTACTTC
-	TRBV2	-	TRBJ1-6	CASSTQNYNSPLHF	TGTGCCAGCAGCACCCAGAACTATAATTCACCCCTCCACTTT
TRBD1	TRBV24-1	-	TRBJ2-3	CATSDPPGTGTGPSTDTQYF	TGTGCCACCAGTGATCCACCTGGGACAGGGACCGGCCCCAGCACAGATACGCAGTATTTT
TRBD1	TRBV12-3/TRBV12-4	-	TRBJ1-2	CASSLGQGSGYTF	TGTGCCAGCAGTCTGGGACAGGGGAGTGGCTACACCTTC
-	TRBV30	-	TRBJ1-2	CTSGPYGYTF	TGTACGTCAGGGCCCTATGGCTACACCTTC
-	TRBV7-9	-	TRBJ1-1	CASSRAGVNTEAFF	TGTGCCAGCAGCCGCGCAGGGGTGAACACTGAAGCTTTCTTT
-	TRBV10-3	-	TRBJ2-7	CAISDPSGGLPYEQYF	TGTGCCATCAGTGACCCTAGTGGGGGACTCCCCTACGAGCAGTACTTC
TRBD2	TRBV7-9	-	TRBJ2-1	CASSRGPSTSGGASYNEQFF	TGTGCCAGCAGCAGAGGCCCCTCAACTAGCGGGGGCGCCAGTTACAATGAGCAGTTCTTC
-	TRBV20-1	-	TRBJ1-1	CSARTAVEAFF	TGCAGTGCTAGGACAGCTGTTGAAGCTTTCTTT
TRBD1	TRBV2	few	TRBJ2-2	CASSEQGVYTGELFF	TGTGCCAGCAGTGAGCAGGGGGTATACACCGGGGAGCTGTTTTTT
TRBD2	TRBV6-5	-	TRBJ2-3	CASRKTSGTDTQYF	TGTGCCAGCAGGAAGACTAGCGGAACAGATACGCAGTATTTT
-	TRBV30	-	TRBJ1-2	CAWREENGYTF	TGTGCCTGGAGAGAGGAGAATGGCTACACCTTC
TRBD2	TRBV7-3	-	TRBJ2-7	CASSPGSGATYEQYF	TGTGCCAGCAGCCCTGGTAGCGGGGCCACCTACGAGCAGTACTTC
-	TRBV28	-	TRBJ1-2	CASGGGSNYGYTF	TGTGCCAGTGGCGGGGGGTCAAACTATGGCTACACCTTC
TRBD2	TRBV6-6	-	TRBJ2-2	CASSYSGGAPGELFF	TGTGCCAGCAGTTACAGCGGGGGGGCCCCCGGGGAGCTGTTTTTT
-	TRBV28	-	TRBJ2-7	CASSPSSYEQYF	TGTGCCAGCAGTCCCAGCTCCTACGAGCAGTACTTC